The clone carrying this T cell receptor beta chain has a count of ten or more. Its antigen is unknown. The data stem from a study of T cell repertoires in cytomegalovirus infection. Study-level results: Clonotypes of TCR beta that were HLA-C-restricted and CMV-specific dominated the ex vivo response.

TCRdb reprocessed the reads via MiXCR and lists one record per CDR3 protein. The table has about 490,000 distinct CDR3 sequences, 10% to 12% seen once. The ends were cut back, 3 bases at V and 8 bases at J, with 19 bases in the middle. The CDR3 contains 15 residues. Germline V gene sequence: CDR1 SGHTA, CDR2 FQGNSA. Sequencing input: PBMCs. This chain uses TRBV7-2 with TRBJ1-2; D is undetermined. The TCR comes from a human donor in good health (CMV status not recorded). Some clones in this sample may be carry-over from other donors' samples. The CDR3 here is CASSFTDLSPRGYTF. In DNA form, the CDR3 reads TGTGCCAGCAGCTTTACCGACTTATCCCCCAGAGGCTACACCTTC.